Below, one T cell receptor beta chain is given with its context. Treatment meaning: randomized to nivolumab then ipilimumab (arm A) or the reverse (arm B). Live CD3+CD8+ CD19− CD56− cells were sorted from PBMCs. Some clones are missing from TCRdb's copy, which holds only in-frame ones; the method was immunoSEQ multiplex PCR. Seen here are roughly 18,000 clones, around 63% observed once, and the top ten hold approximately 17%. This record comes from a study of sequential checkpoint blockade in melanoma. Overall study context: First-line arms were nivolumab then ipilimumab, or the reverse, randomized 1:1.

V lost 4 bases, J lost 6 bases, and 9 bases stayed unmatched. The length of the CDR3 is 15 residues. Germline CDR1 is LGHNA and CDR2 is YNFKEQ. The sequenced sample was CD8+ T cells sorted from blood (inferred from file names), obtained from a patient given nivolumab and ipilimumab in sequence. The chain employs TRBV4-2 and TRBJ1-2; TRBD1 agrees at 9 bases. The TCR comes from a human donor with melanoma. The chain's CDR3 is CASSPRTGETDGYTF. The CDR3 DNA reads as TGTGCCAGCAGCCCCCGGACAGGGGAGACGGATGGCTACACCTTC.